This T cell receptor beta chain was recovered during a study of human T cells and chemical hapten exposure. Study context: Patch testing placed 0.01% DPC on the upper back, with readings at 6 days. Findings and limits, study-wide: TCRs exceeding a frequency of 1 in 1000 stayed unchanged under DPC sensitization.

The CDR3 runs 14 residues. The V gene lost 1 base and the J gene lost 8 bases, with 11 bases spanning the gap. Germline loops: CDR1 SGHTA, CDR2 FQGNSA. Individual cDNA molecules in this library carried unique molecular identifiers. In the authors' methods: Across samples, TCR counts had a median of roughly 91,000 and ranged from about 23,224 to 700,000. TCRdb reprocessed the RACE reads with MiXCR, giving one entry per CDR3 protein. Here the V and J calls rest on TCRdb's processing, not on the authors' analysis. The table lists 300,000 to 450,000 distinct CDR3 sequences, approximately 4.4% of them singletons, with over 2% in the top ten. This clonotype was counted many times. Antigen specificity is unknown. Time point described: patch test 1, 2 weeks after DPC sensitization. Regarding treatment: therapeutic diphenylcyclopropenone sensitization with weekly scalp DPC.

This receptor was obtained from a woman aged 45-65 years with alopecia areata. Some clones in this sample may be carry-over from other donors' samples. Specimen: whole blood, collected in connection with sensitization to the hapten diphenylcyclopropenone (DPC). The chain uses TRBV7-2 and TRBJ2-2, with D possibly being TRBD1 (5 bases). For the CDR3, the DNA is TGTGCCAGCAGCTTAGATCCAGGGCGAGGGGAGCTGTTTTTT. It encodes CASSLDPGRGELFF.